These 27 T cell receptor beta chains were sequenced from one sample in a study of shared clonotypes between healthy human individuals. This table comes from immunoSEQ multiplex PCR, and its TCRdb copy is limited to in-frame clones, with some not included. The table has about 1 million clones, about three quarters seen once. The sequencing input was memory CD4+ T cells sorted from blood. Sample subset: CD45RA-negative fraction. These receptors all stem from a man aged 18 to 30 in good health.

V is TRBV7-2 and J is TRBJ1-6; D unclear. The CDR3 loop spans 13 amino acids. Germline V gene sequence: CDR1 SGHTA, CDR2 FQGNSA. V was clipped by 5 bases and J by 9 bases, with 11 bases between them. This chain's CDR3 is CASSPDLGSPLHF. CDR3 nucleotides: TGTGCCAGCAGCCCCGACTTGGGTTCACCCCTCCACTTT.

The rearrangement joins TRBV18 to TRBJ2-1; no reliable D call. Trimming removed 3 bases at V and 7 bases at J, with 13 bases between. CDR1 and CDR2 from the germline V gene are KGHSH and LQKENI. CDR3 size: 14 residues. CDR3: CASSPAAAVNEQFF. CDR3 DNA: TGTGCCAGCTCACCGGCCGCCGCGGTTAATGAGCAGTTCTTC.

This clone was seen repeatedly, ten times or more. The chain carries TRBV6-1 and TRBJ2-5, with 7 positions matching TRBD2. CDR1 and CDR2 (germline): MNHNS, SASEGT. This CDR3 spans 15 amino acids. With 1 base clipped from V and 3 bases from J, the junction kept 5 bases outside the gene matches. In DNA, the CDR3 is TGTGCCAGCAGTGAAGGGGGGGGGTCGGAAGAGACCCAGTACTTC. Its protein is CASSEGGGSEETQYF.

The chain carries TRBV5-1 and TRBJ1-1; D is unresolved. Germline V gives CDR1 SGHRS, CDR2 YFSETQ. The CDR3 spans 14 residues. Trimming took 3 bases from V and 4 from J, leaving 13 bases between them. The CDR3 DNA is TGCGCCAGCAGCTGGGGAGAGGAAGGCACTGAAGCTTTCTTT. As protein: CASSWGEEGTEAFF.

The chain couples TRBV15 to TRBJ2-7, with TRBD2 matching 8 bases. The CDR3 totals 15 residues. Germline loops: CDR1 LNHNV, CDR2 YYDKDF (reference sequence). Trimming took 0 bases from V and 5 from J; bases not matched to a gene: 6. The CDR3 here is CATSRDTGGVDEQYF. In nucleotides, the CDR3 is TGTGCCACCAGCAGAGATACCGGGGGGGTGGACGAGCAGTACTTC.

This CDR3 is CSVEELHSPYEQYF. Here the CDR3 DNA reads TGCAGCGTTGAAGAACTCCACAGCCCCTACGAGCAGTACTTC. The chain recombines TRBV29-1 with TRBJ2-7; D is unresolved. V was clipped by 0 bases and J by 2 bases, with 11 bases between them. From germline, CDR1 is SQVTM and CDR2 ANQGSEA. The CDR3 runs 14 residues.

The chain links TRBV5-1 to TRBJ2-5, with 7 bases that match TRBD1. The germline gives CDR1 SGHRS, CDR2 YFSETQ. The CDR3 spans 16 residues. With V trimmed by 4 bases and J by 5 bases, 14 bases remained unmatched. The CDR3 loop reads CASSPDGRGKEETQYF. As DNA, the CDR3 is TGCGCCAGCAGCCCGGACGGCAGGGGGAAAGAGGAGACCCAGTACTTC. The variable domain in full, completed from reference TRBV5-1 and TRBJ2-5, reads KAGVTQTPRYLIKTRGQQVTLSCSPISGHRSVSWYQQTPGQGLQFLFEYFSETQRNKGNFPGRFSGRQFSNSRSEMNVSTLELGDSALYLCASSPDGRGKEETQYFGPGTRLLVL.

V usage is TRBV7-6 and J usage is TRBJ2-1, with TRBD2 matching 9 bases. Germline V gene sequence: CDR1 SGHVS, CDR2 FNYEAQ. The CDR3 is 19 amino acids. Germline trimming cut 0 bases from V and 3 bases from J; bases unmatched to any gene: 12. CDR3 in amino acids: CASSLAGTSQWANYNEQFF. CDR3 sequence (DNA): TGTGCCAGCAGCTTAGCAGGGACTAGCCAATGGGCGAACTACAATGAGCAGTTCTTC.

The chain combines TRBV27 with TRBJ2-7; D is undetermined. Looked up from germline, CDR1 is MNHEY and CDR2 is SMNVEV (reference sequence). Trimming took off 2 bases at V and 0 bases at J, with 8 bases between the two ends. This CDR3 spans 14 amino acids. The CDR3 spells CASSLKAHSYEQYF. In DNA, the CDR3 is TGTGCCAGCAGTTTAAAGGCTCACTCCTACGAGCAGTACTTC.

The chain employs TRBV6-5 and TRBJ2-2; no clear D gene. CDR1 MNHEY and CDR2 SVGAGI come from the germline V gene. The CDR3 has 11 amino acids. The V and J ends lost 6 bases and 6 bases respectively, with 5 bases between them. CDR3 protein: CASRGPGELFF. CDR3 sequence (DNA): TGTGCCAGCAGGGGTCCCGGGGAGCTGTTTTTT.

This chain joins TRBV27 and TRBJ2-7; no definite D call. V dropped 5 bases and J dropped 5 bases, with 7 bases sitting between them. Germline CDR1 MNHEY, CDR2 SMNVEV (reference sequence). The CDR3 consists of 11 residues. Written as DNA, the CDR3 is TGTGCCAGCAGTCACCGGGACGAGCAGTACTTC. Translating it yields CASSHRDEQYF.

The chain carries TRBV5-4 and TRBJ1-5; D call uncertain. CDR3 length: 14 amino acids. V was cut by 2 bases and J by 1 base, with 7 bases left in between. Germline CDR1 and CDR2: SGHNT and YYREEE (reference sequence). The CDR3 here is CASSLRGSNQPQHF. The CDR3 DNA is TGTGCCAGCAGCTTACGGGGAAGCAATCAGCCCCAGCATTTT.

In its sample, this clone was seen a few times. The chain is built from TRBV4-1 and TRBJ1-1; D unresolved. Germline CDR1 and CDR2: MGHRA and YSYEKL. Trimming pared 0 bases from V and 1 base from J, leaving 15 bases between. The CDR3 contains 17 residues. The CDR3 DNA reads TGCGCCAGCAGCCAAGATAAATTTGGGTTGACGAACACTGAAGCTTTCTTT. This gives the protein CASSQDKFGLTNTEAFF.

The gene calls are TRBV7-9 and TRBJ2-7, with D uncertain. The V end lost 1 base, the J end lost 6 bases, and 10 bases lay between the germline ends. Germline assignment: CDR1 SEHNR and CDR2 FQNEAQ (reference sequence). This CDR3 is built from 13 residues. In nucleotides, the CDR3 is TGTGCCAGCAGCTTAGGTTCTGCGAGCGAGCAGTACTTC. This encodes CASSLGSASEQYF.

This clone was counted only a few times. The chain couples TRBV5-1 to TRBJ1-1; 8 bases are shared with TRBD1. The V gene end was trimmed by 4 bases and the J gene end by 5 bases; junction bases not matched to a gene: 4. Germline values: CDR1 SGHRS, CDR2 YFSETQ. The CDR3 has 13 residues. Here the CDR3 reads CASSQGAETEAFF. The CDR3 nucleotides read TGCGCCAGCAGCCAGGGGGCTGAAACTGAAGCTTTCTTT.

Comments on this clone: Other DNA sequences in this specimen translate into the identical CDR3. This sequence joins TRBV5-1 and TRBJ1-1; tentative D call: TRBD1 (5 bases). V was shortened by 0 bases and J by 0 bases, with 9 bases between the two germline ends. Germline CDR1 SGHRS, CDR2 YFSETQ. The CDR3 consists of 15 residues. The CDR3, as DNA: TGCGCCAGCAGCTTGGCGGGGGGTTTGAACACTGAAGCTTTCTTT. Its protein is CASSLAGGLNTEAFF.

The CDR3 here is CALSGGRSYDGYTF. The DNA of the CDR3 is TGTGCCCTCTCAGGGGGCCGGAGTTACGATGGCTACACCTTC. The chain links TRBV10-3 to TRBJ1-2; 8 positions agree with TRBD1. Germline-derived CDR1 and CDR2 are ENHRY and SYGVKD. Unmatched junction bases numbered 14, after V lost 11 bases and J lost 6 bases. CDR3 length equals 14 residues.

CDR3 bases: TGCGCCAGCAGCGAAACGACAGACGTCTATGGCTACACCTTC. Translating it yields CASSETTDVYGYTF. The chain uses TRBV5-1 and TRBJ1-2, with D tentatively TRBD1 (5 bases). CDR3 size: 14 residues. V gave up 4 bases and J gave up 4 bases, with 14 bases separating them. Germline CDR1 SGHRS, CDR2 YFSETQ.

This chain connects TRBV9 to TRBJ2-5, with TRBD2 as a possible D gene (6 bases). In germline, CDR1 is SGDLS, CDR2 YYNGEE. Trimming removed 0 bases at V and 0 bases at J, with 21 bases between. This CDR3 is built from 19 residues. CDR3 nucleotides: TGTGCCAGCAGCGTAGTGGTTGGGGCGGCGGGAACCAACCAAGAGACCCAGTACTTC. Amino acid sequence: CASSVVVGAAGTNQETQYF. The full variable domain, with the rest looked up from reference TRBV9 and TRBJ2-5, is DSGVTQTPKHLITATGQRVTLRCSPRSGDLSVYWYQQSLDQGLQFLIQYYNGEERAKGNILERFSAQQFPDLHSELNLSSLELGDSALYFCASSVVVGAAGTNQETQYFGPGTRLLVL.

The chain uses TRBV28 and TRBJ2-5, with D possibly being TRBD2 (6 bases). Between the trimmed V and J ends, which lost 8 bases and 3 bases, there was a span of 16 bases. This CDR3 is 14 amino acids long. Looked up from germline, CDR1 is MDHEN and CDR2 is SYDVKM. The CDR3 nucleotides are TGTGCCAGCGGGACTCGAAAACGTAAAGAGACCCAGTACTTC. It is translated as CASGTRKRKETQYF.

This clone was seen just once. This rearrangement joins TRBV14 to TRBJ2-7; the D is unclear. Germline loops: CDR1 SGHDN, CDR2 FVKESK. V gave up 1 base and J gave up 9 bases, with 10 bases separating them. This CDR3 has 12 amino acids. CDR3 region: CASSQATGRQYF. DNA of the CDR3: TGTGCCAGCAGCCAAGCGACGGGCAGGCAGTACTTC.

This sequence joins TRBV5-1 and TRBJ2-7, with TRBD2 matching over 9 bases. The junction had 5 bases not matched to a gene; V was cut back by 0 bases and J by 1 base. Germline V lookup: CDR1 SGHRS, CDR2 YFSETQ. This CDR3 has 16 residues. The CDR3 bases are TGCGCCAGCAGCTTGGGACTAGCGGTATCATCCTACGAGCAGTACTTC. Translated: CASSLGLAVSSYEQYF.

The CDR3 nucleotides are TGTGCCAGCTCACCACCTCTAGCGGGAGTGGGGACAGATACGCAGTATTTT. As protein: CASSPPLAGVGTDTQYF. This chain joins TRBV18 and TRBJ2-3; 10 nucleotides agree with TRBD2. In germline, CDR1 is KGHSH, CDR2 LQKENI. The CDR3 is made up of 17 amino acids. Trimming took 0 bases from V and 3 from J; bases not matched to a gene: 6.

This chain joins TRBV5-1 and TRBJ1-1; D not resolved. Trimming removed 0 bases at V and 2 bases at J, with 14 bases between. This CDR3 is built from 16 residues. Germline V CDR1 and CDR2: SGHRS, YFSETQ. This CDR3 is CASSLESMAANTEAFF. The CDR3 bases are TGCGCCAGCAGCTTGGAAAGTATGGCTGCTAACACTGAAGCTTTCTTT.

J is TRBJ2-5 and V is TRBV7-9; a possible D gene is TRBD1 (6 bases). The CDR3 loop spans 15 amino acids. Between the trimmed V and J ends, which lost 1 base and 5 bases, there was a span of 14 bases. CDR1 is SEHNR, CDR2 FQNEAQ, per germline (reference sequence). Here the CDR3 reads CASSLVQGLEETQYF. Here the CDR3 DNA reads TGTGCCAGCAGCTTAGTCCAGGGGCTCGAGGAGACCCAGTACTTC.

Concerning this clone itself: Germline is not matched at one junction end, which may reflect a read error. The CDR3 loop is CASSLDGGRSTEAFF. The CDR3 nucleotides read TGCGCCAGCAGTTTGGACGGCGGTCGTTCAACTGAAGCTTTCTTT. This chain connects TRBV5-1 to TRBJ1-1; D ambiguous. The CDR3 has 15 residues. Germline-derived CDR1 and CDR2 are SGHRS and YFSETQ.

The sample holds a few counts of this clone. The chain combines TRBV7-9 with TRBJ1-1, with D unclear. Trimming pared 1 base from V and 7 bases from J, leaving 7 bases between. CDR3 size: 12 residues. The germline gives CDR1 SEHNR, CDR2 FQNEAQ (reference sequence). The CDR3 spells CASSLGKGEAFF. For the CDR3, the DNA is TGTGCCAGCAGCTTAGGGAAGGGTGAAGCTTTCTTT.